A selection of T cell receptor beta chains follows, all from one sample in a study of OX40 agonist ivuxolimab in advanced cancers. Sequencing was performed with immunoSEQ multiplex PCR; in TCRdb, only in-frame clones are kept and a portion is missing. The data contain approximately 60,000 clones, about 89% of them seen just once; the ten biggest clones take up over 4%. The sample consisted of CD4+ or CD8+ T cells sorted from blood, taken in a trial of the OX40 agonist ivuxolimab. Every receptor here comes from an adult with an advanced solid tumor such as melanoma, head and neck, liver or kidney cancer. The CDR3 runs from the conserved cysteine through the conserved F or W. The D gene is left open where the match is weak. Rows give clone size only sometimes, using once, few, many, or a class for an expanded clone.

clone_size	v_call	cdr3_length	j_call	d_call	cdr3_aa	cdr3_nt
.	TRBV6-6	14	TRBJ2-1	TRBD2	CASSGAGGPGEQFF	TGTGCCAGCAGTGGAGCGGGAGGGCCGGGTGAGCAGTTCTTC
.	TRBV7-9	14	TRBJ1-2	TRBD1	CASSETGSGYGYTF	TGTGCCAGCAGCGAGACAGGGTCGGGCTATGGCTACACCTTC
once	TRBV28	13	TRBJ2-3	.	CASSFGATDTQYF	TGTGCCAGCAGTTTCGGGGCGACAGATACGCAGTATTTT
.	TRBV5-5	16	TRBJ2-1	TRBD2	CASSTAGTSGSLEQFF	TGTGCCAGCAGCACCGCCGGGACTAGCGGGAGCTTGGAGCAGTTCTTC
.	TRBV28	16	TRBJ1-5	.	CASSPTLGGGNQPQHF	TGTGCCAGCAGCCCCACCCTAGGGGGAGGCAATCAGCCCCAGCATTTT
.	TRBV6-1	13	TRBJ2-7	.	CASSYGGLYEQYF	TGTGCCAGCAGCTACGGCGGGCTCTACGAGCAGTACTTC
.	TRBV9	14	TRBJ2-1	TRBD1	CASSGRQGIREQFF	TGTGCCAGCAGCGGTCGACAGGGGATTCGTGAGCAGTTCTTC
.	TRBV9	15	TRBJ2-3	TRBD2	CASSVSSGISDTQYF	TGTGCCAGCAGCGTGTCTAGCGGGATCTCAGATACGCAGTATTTT
.	TRBV6-1	16	TRBJ2-3	TRBD1	CASSETGTGPSDTQYF	TGTGCCAGCAGTGAGACCGGGACAGGCCCCAGCGATACGCAGTATTTT
.	TRBV6-6	14	TRBJ1-2	.	CASTRPGLDYGYTF	TGTGCCAGCACCAGACCGGGACTGGACTATGGCTACACCTTC
.	TRBV7-8	16	TRBJ2-1	TRBD2	CASSYSGPVGGNEQFF	TGTGCCAGCAGCTATAGCGGGCCGGTGGGGGGCAATGAGCAGTTCTTC
.	TRBV30	16	TRBJ2-1	TRBD1	CAWSVPNRGSYNEQFF	TGTGCCTGGAGTGTACCCAACAGGGGTTCCTACAATGAGCAGTTCTTC
.	TRBV7-2	19	TRBJ2-2	TRBD2	CASSLEGRGGSRRDRELFF	TGTGCCAGCAGCTTAGAGGGCCGGGGGGGGTCTAGGCGAGACCGGGAGCTGTTTTTT
few	TRBV6-6	10	TRBJ1-1	.	CASRFTEAFF	TGTGCCAGCAGGTTCACTGAAGCTTTCTTT
.	TRBV5-1	14	TRBJ2-1	TRBD2	CASSWDREGNEQFF	TGCGCCAGCAGCTGGGACCGGGAGGGGAATGAGCAGTTCTTC
few	TRBV30	12	TRBJ1-1	.	CAWTLGNTEAFF	TGTGCCTGGACTTTAGGGAACACTGAAGCTTTCTTT
.	TRBV10-3	16	TRBJ2-1	TRBD2	CAISSTSGNSYNEQFF	TGTGCCATCAGTAGCACTAGCGGGAACTCCTACAATGAGCAGTTCTTC
.	TRBV28	14	TRBJ1-2	.	CASSPDGGFGGYTF	TGTGCCAGCAGCCCGGACGGAGGATTTGGGGGCTACACCTTC
.	TRBV6-1	15	TRBJ2-3	.	CATSFRGWGTDTQYF	TGTGCCACCTCATTCCGGGGATGGGGCACAGATACGCAGTATTTT
.	TRBV19	14	TRBJ1-5	TRBD1	CASRPTGGGQPQHF	TGTGCCAGTAGACCCACAGGGGGAGGTCAGCCCCAGCATTTT
.	TRBV4-1	17	TRBJ1-5	.	CASSQEGYSGIDQPQHF	TGCGCCAGCAGCCAAGAAGGGTATTCAGGGATAGATCAGCCCCAGCATTTT
.	TRBV19	13	TRBJ2-5	TRBD1	CASSRNRGETQYF	TGTGCCAGTAGTAGGAACAGGGGGGAGACCCAGTACTTC
.	TRBV6-5	14	TRBJ2-5	.	CASSYSRVQETQYF	TGTGCCAGCAGTTACTCGAGGGTCCAAGAGACCCAGTACTTC
once	TRBV11-2	13	TRBJ2-3	.	CASKPGGTDTQYF	TGTGCCAGCAAGCCTGGGGGCACAGATACGCAGTATTTT
.	TRBV5-4	15	TRBJ2-5	TRBD2	CASSLTSGVLETQYF	TGTGCCAGCAGCTTAACTAGCGGGGTTTTGGAGACCCAGTACTTC
.	TRBV7-2	15	TRBJ1-2	.	CASSAHVGGAYGYTF	TGTGCCAGCAGCGCCCATGTGGGGGGCGCTTATGGCTACACCTTC
.	TRBV19	18	TRBJ2-2	TRBD2	CASGRDRGAGGLTGELFF	TGTGCCAGTGGCCGCGACAGGGGAGCGGGAGGGCTTACCGGGGAGCTGTTTTTT
.	TRBV7-9	13	TRBJ2-3	.	CASSLGGTDTQYF	TGTGCCAGCAGCCTCGGGGGCACAGATACGCAGTATTTT
.	TRBV6-6	16	TRBJ1-6	.	CASALLPSSYNSPLHF	TGTGCCAGCGCTCTGCTCCCGAGCTCCTATAATTCACCCCTCCACTTT
.	TRBV7-3	16	TRBJ2-3	.	CASSSAGPSSTDTQYF	TGTGCCAGCAGCTCCGCGGGACCCTCTAGCACAGATACGCAGTATTTT
few	TRBV6-4	13	TRBJ1-5	.	CASSEDRWGPQHF	TGTGCCAGCAGTGAGGACCGCTGGGGGCCCCAGCATTTT
.	TRBV7-2	16	TRBJ2-5	.	CASSLAQAGNQETQYF	TGTGCCAGCAGCTTAGCGCAAGCAGGGAACCAAGAGACCCAGTACTTC
.	TRBV5-1	15	TRBJ2-2	TRBD1	CASRGTGADTGELFF	TGCGCCAGCAGGGGGACAGGGGCGGACACCGGGGAGCTGTTTTTT
.	TRBV19	12	TRBJ2-2	.	CASSAGAGELFF	TGTGCCAGTAGTGCAGGGGCCGGGGAGCTGTTTTTT
.	TRBV18	16	TRBJ2-3	.	CASSPPLRPGADTQYF	TGTGCCAGCTCACCCCCACTGCGGCCAGGCGCAGATACGCAGTATTTT
.	TRBV18	16	TRBJ2-7	TRBD2	CASSLTLTSGIDEQYF	TGTGCCAGCTCCCTGACCTTGACTAGCGGGATCGACGAGCAGTACTTC
once	TRBV18	14	TRBJ1-5	TRBD1	CASSLGQGGQPQHF	TGTGCCAGCTCACTGGGACAGGGTGGTCAGCCCCAGCATTTT
once	TRBV28	15	TRBJ2-3	.	CASSRHGPSTDTQYF	TGTGCCAGCAGTCGACACGGACCGAGCACAGATACGCAGTATTTT
.	TRBV6-1	14	TRBJ1-1	.	CASFPVWGVFEAFF	TGTGCCAGCTTCCCGGTGTGGGGGGTTTTTGAAGCTTTCTTT
.	TRBV19	16	TRBJ1-2	.	CASSDMANRKTYGYTF	TGTGCCAGTAGTGACATGGCAAATCGAAAGACCTATGGCTACACCTTC
.	TRBV6-1	17	TRBJ2-1	TRBD2	CASSERLGLAIVNEQFF	TGTGCCAGCAGTGAAAGGTTGGGACTAGCCATCGTCAATGAGCAGTTCTTC
once	TRBV2	14	TRBJ1-5	.	CASREGKSNQPQHF	TGTGCCAGCAGGGAGGGAAAGAGCAATCAGCCCCAGCATTTT
.	TRBV27	12	TRBJ2-1	.	CASSSTGTYSFF	TGTGCCAGCAGCTCAACCGGGACTTACTCGTTCTTC
.	TRBV30	12	TRBJ2-7	TRBD2	CAWAGGRQEQYF	TGTGCCTGGGCGGGGGGCAGACAAGAGCAGTACTTC